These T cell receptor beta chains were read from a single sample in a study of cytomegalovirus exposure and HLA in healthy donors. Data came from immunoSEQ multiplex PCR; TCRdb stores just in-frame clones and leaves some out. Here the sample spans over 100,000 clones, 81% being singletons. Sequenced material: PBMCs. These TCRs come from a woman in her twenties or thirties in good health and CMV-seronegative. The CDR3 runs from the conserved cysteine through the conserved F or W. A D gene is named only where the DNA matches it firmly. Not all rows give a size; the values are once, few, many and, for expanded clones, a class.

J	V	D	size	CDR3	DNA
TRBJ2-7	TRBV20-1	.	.	CSARLTYEQYF	TGCAGTGCTCGGTTGACCTACGAGCAGTACTTC
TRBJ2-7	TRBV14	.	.	CASSIIEPGALVEQYF	TGTGCCAGCAGCATAATAGAACCAGGGGCCCTGGTCGAGCAGTACTTC
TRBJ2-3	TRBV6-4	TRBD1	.	CASSGETGGGTDTQYF	TGTGCCAGCAGTGGCGAGACAGGGGGGGGCACAGATACGCAGTATTTT
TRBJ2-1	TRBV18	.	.	CASFLSGGYNEQFF	TGTGCCAGCTTCCTTAGCGGCGGCTACAATGAGCAGTTCTTC
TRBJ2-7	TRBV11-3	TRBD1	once	CASSKGTGGEQYF	TGTGCCAGCAGCAAAGGGACAGGGGGCGAGCAGTACTTC
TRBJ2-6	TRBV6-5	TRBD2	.	CASSWTSGSGANVLTF	TGTGCCAGCAGTTGGACTAGCGGGAGTGGGGCCAACGTCCTGACTTTC
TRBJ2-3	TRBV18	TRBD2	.	CASSPTASGSFTDTQYF	TGTGCCAGCTCACCTACCGCTAGCGGGTCCTTCACAGATACGCAGTATTTT
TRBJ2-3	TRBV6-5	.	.	CASSLLGVTDTQYF	TGTGCCAGCAGCCTGCTCGGAGTCACAGATACGCAGTATTTT
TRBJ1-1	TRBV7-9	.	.	CASSLGGGVGPNTEAFF	TGTGCCAGCAGCTTAGGGGGCGGGGTAGGCCCGAACACTGAAGCTTTCTTT
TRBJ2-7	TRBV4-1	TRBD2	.	CASSRLAGPYEQYF	TGCGCCAGCAGCCGACTAGCGGGACCCTACGAGCAGTACTTC
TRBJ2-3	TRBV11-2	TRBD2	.	CASSLVLAGGGDTQYF	TGTGCCAGCAGCTTAGTATTGGCGGGAGGGGGAGATACGCAGTATTTT
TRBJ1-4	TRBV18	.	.	CASSPGQNEKLFF	TGTGCCAGCTCACCTGGACAGAATGAAAAACTGTTTTTT
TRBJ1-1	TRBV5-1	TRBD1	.	CASSRQGGDTEAFF	TGCGCCAGCAGCCGACAGGGGGGAGACACTGAAGCTTTCTTT
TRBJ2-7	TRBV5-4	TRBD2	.	CASSLGGLAGGYEQYF	TGTGCCAGCAGCTTGGGGGGACTAGCGGGAGGCTACGAGCAGTACTTC
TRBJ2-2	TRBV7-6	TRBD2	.	CASSFGGGNTGELFF	TGTGCCAGCAGCTTTGGCGGGGGTAACACCGGGGAGCTGTTTTTT
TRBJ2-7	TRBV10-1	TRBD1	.	CASSRVPGQSSYEQYF	TGCGCCAGCAGTCGCGTGCCGGGACAGAGCTCCTACGAGCAGTACTTC
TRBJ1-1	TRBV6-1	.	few	CASSELQGNEAFF	TGTGCCAGCAGTGAGCTACAGGGAAATGAAGCTTTCTTT
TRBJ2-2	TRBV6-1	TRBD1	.	CASSERQGTGELFF	TGTGCCAGCAGTGAAAGACAGGGTACCGGGGAGCTGTTTTTT
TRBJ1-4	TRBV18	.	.	CASSPGAGEGEKLFF	TGTGCCAGCTCCCCCGGCGCCGGTGAGGGTGAAAAACTGTTTTTT
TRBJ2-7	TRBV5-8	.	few	CASIHRGGDLSEQYF	TGTGCCAGCATCCACCGGGGCGGGGACTTAAGCGAGCAGTACTTC
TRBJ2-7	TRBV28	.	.	CASSWGGEQYF	TGTGCCAGCAGTTGGGGAGGAGAGCAGTACTTC
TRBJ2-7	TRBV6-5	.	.	CASSDLMRARYEQYF	TGTGCCAGCAGCGACCTTATGAGGGCCAGGTACGAGCAGTACTTC
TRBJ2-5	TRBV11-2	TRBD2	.	CASSPNPPPLAGGRETQYF	TGTGCCAGCAGCCCCAATCCCCCCCCTCTAGCGGGAGGGAGAGAGACCCAGTACTTC
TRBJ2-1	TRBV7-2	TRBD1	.	CASKGQGASREQFF	TGTGCCAGCAAGGGACAGGGGGCAAGTAGAGAGCAGTTCTTC
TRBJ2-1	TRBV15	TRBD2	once	CATSTLAGDFNEQFF	TGTGCCACCAGCACACTAGCGGGAGATTTCAATGAGCAGTTCTTC
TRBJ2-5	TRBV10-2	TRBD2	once	CASGGERGETQYF	TGCGCCAGCGGGGGGGAGCGGGGGGAGACCCAGTACTTC
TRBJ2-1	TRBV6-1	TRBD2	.	CASSEGLAGEGYEQFF	TGTGCCAGCAGTGAAGGACTAGCGGGAGAGGGCTATGAGCAGTTCTTC
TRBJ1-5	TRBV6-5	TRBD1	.	CASAGTVNQPQHF	TGTGCCAGCGCAGGGACAGTCAATCAGCCCCAGCATTTT
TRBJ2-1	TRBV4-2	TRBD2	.	CASSQVWRGDNEQFF	TGTGCCAGCAGCCAAGTCTGGCGGGGGGACAATGAGCAGTTCTTC
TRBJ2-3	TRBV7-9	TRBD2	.	CASSSTSGWGSTDTQYF	TGTGCCAGCAGCTCGACTAGCGGGTGGGGGTCCACAGATACGCAGTATTTT
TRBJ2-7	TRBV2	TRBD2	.	CASRYFSGGSYEQYF	TGTGCCAGCAGGTACTTTAGCGGGGGCTCCTACGAGCAGTACTTC
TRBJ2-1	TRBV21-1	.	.	CASSNLPLGTGAYNEQFF	TGTGCCAGCAGCAACCTACCCCTCGGAACAGGGGCCTACAATGAGCAGTTCTTC
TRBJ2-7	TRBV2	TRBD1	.	CATQDRGEQYF	TGTGCCACCCAGGACAGGGGAGAGCAGTACTTC
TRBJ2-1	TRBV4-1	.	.	CASSLRTRDLNEQFF	TGCGCCAGCAGCCTGAGAACCAGGGACTTAAATGAGCAGTTCTTC
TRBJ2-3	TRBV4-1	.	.	CASSQWQGSDTQYF	TGCGCCAGCAGCCAGTGGCAGGGGTCAGATACGCAGTATTTT
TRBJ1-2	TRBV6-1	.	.	CASSEGRQGGYTF	TGTGCCAGCAGTGAAGGGAGGCAGGGGGGCTACACCTTC
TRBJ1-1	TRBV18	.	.	CASSPRGNTEAFF	TGTGCCAGCTCACCCAGGGGGAACACTGAAGCTTTCTTT
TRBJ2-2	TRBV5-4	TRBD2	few	CASSPGGGRATGELFF	TGTGCCAGCAGCCCGGGGGGAGGTCGAGCGACCGGGGAGCTGTTTTTT
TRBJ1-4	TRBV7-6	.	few	CASSSHQGGNEKLFF	TGTGCCAGCAGCTCCCACCAGGGCGGTAATGAAAAACTGTTTTTT
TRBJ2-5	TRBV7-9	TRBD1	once	CASSLVTGPQGTQYF	TGTGCCAGCAGCCTCGTGACAGGGCCGCAAGGGACCCAGTACTTC
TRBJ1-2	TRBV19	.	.	CASSIRDTRGGYTF	TGTGCCAGTAGTATCAGAGACACTAGAGGAGGCTACACCTTC
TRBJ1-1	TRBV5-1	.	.	CASSIFVGEVTEAFF	TGCGCCAGCAGCATTTTTGTCGGGGAGGTAACTGAAGCTTTCTTT
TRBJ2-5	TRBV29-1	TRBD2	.	CSVATSGIRETQYF	TGCAGCGTTGCGACTAGCGGGATCAGGGAGACCCAGTACTTC
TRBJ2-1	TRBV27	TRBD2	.	CASSPIGEAGGAYNEQFF	TGTGCCAGCAGTCCCATCGGGGAAGCGGGAGGGGCATACAATGAGCAGTTCTTC
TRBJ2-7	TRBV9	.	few	CASSVSGQFHEQYF	TGTGCCAGCAGCGTCTCCGGACAGTTCCACGAGCAGTACTTC
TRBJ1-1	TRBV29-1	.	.	CSVVEGHTEAFF	TGCAGCGTTGTGGAGGGGCACACTGAAGCTTTCTTT
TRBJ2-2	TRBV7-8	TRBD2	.	CASSLGPGRGGGELFF	TGTGCCAGCAGCTTAGGCCCAGGGAGGGGTGGCGGGGAGCTGTTTTTT
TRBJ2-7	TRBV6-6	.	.	CASSYSWFGGEQYF	TGTGCCAGCAGTTACTCATGGTTCGGGGGTGAGCAGTACTTC
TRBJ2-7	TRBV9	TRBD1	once	CASSRTGASYEQYF	TGTGCCAGCAGCAGAACAGGGGCCTCCTACGAGCAGTACTTC
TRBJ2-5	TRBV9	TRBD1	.	CASNGQGALQETQYF	TGTGCCAGCAACGGACAGGGGGCACTTCAAGAGACCCAGTACTTC
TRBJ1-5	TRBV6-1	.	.	CASRPNLNQPQHF	TGTGCCAGCAGGCCTAACTTGAATCAGCCCCAGCATTTT